The 24 T cell receptor beta chains reported below all come from one sample, sequenced in a study of memory CD4+ T cells and cytomegalovirus serostatus. Single viable CD3+CD4+CD8-CD45RO+ cells were sorted as the memory CD4+ T cells. Assay used: immunoSEQ multiplex PCR; TCRdb lists only in-frame clones, some missing. The data hold tens of thousands of clones, with roughly 76% observed a single time. Sample: memory CD4+ T cells from blood. Receptors originate from an adult in good health and CMV-seropositive.

This chain links TRBV5-4 with TRBJ2-2; possibly TRBD1 for D (7 bases). Germline values: CDR1 SGHNT, CDR2 YYREEE (reference sequence). V lost 4 bases and J 1 base, leaving 8 bases between the germline ends. The CDR3 consists of 14 residues. CDR3 bases: TGTGCCAGCAGCCAGGGGGGGAACACCGGGGAGCTGTTTTTT. It yields the protein CASSQGGNTGELFF. Based on the CDR3 plus reference TRBV5-4 and TRBJ2-2, the full variable domain is ETGVTQSPTHLIKTRGQQVTLRCSSQSGHNTVSWYQQALGQGPQFIFQYYREEENGRGNFPPRFSGLQFPNYSSELNVNALELDDSALYLCASSQGGNTGELFFGEGSRLTVL.

The chain employs TRBV4-3 and TRBJ2-7; 9 bases are a match to TRBD2. V was pared by 0 bases and J by 2 bases, with 11 bases of the junction left unmatched. CDR1 LGHNA and CDR2 YSLEER come from the germline V gene. This CDR3 has 18 residues. In DNA form, the CDR3 reads TGCGCCAGCAGCCAAGAGTCTTGGGCTAGCGGGACACCCTACGAGCAGTACTTC. Its translation: CASSQESWASGTPYEQYF.

This rearrangement joins TRBV28 to TRBJ1-5; D gene ambiguous. There are 18 residues in the CDR3. Germline assignment: CDR1 MDHEN and CDR2 SYDVKM. The V gene lost 4 bases and the J gene lost 0 bases, with 19 bases spanning the gap. The CDR3 sequence is CASSSPGPNSHSNQPQHF. The CDR3 DNA follows: TGTGCCAGCAGTTCCCCCGGGCCTAATAGTCATAGCAATCAGCCCCAGCATTTT.

The chain has TRBV6-4 and TRBJ2-3; 12 bases line up with TRBD2. Germline V gives CDR1 MRHNA, CDR2 SNTAGT. The length of the CDR3 is 15 residues. V gave up 10 bases and J gave up 7 bases; unmatched junction bases: 12. The CDR3 is CATASLAGGPHTQYF. CDR3 nucleotide sequence: TGTGCCACGGCCTCACTAGCGGGAGGTCCCCATACGCAGTATTTT.

This rearrangement joins TRBV5-1 to TRBJ2-5, with a weak D call TRBD1 (6 bases). The germline V gene encodes CDR1 SGHRS and CDR2 YFSETQ. The CDR3 has 15 amino acids. The V end was cut by 4 bases, the J end by 4 bases, with 17 bases between. As DNA, the CDR3 is TGCGCCAGCAGCGTTAACAGGGATGCGGTAGAGACCCAGTACTTC. Translated: CASSVNRDAVETQYF.

The V gene is TRBV5-1, the J gene TRBJ1-2; 8 nucleotides line up with TRBD1. Germline V CDR1 and CDR2: SGHRS, YFSETQ. The CDR3 contains 13 residues. The V segment lost 5 bases and the J segment 6 bases; nucleotides outside the gene matches: 6. CDR3 sequence: CASRGDRGDGYTF. The DNA for the CDR3 is TGCGCCAGCAGAGGTGACAGGGGCGATGGCTACACCTTC.

The chain combines TRBV7-3 with TRBJ2-7; D is possibly TRBD2 (7 bases). Germline-derived CDR1 and CDR2 are SGHTA and FQGTGA. V lost 8 bases and J 3 bases, leaving 17 bases between the germline ends. The CDR3 runs 14 residues. The CDR3 region has the DNA TGTGCCAGCCAAAGGGAGGGAGGGGGCTACGAGCAGTACTTC. Translation: CASQREGGGYEQYF.

V and J are TRBV27 and TRBJ1-3, with TRBD1 matching over 9 bases. CDR1 MNHEY and CDR2 SMNVEV come from the germline V gene (reference sequence). V shed 2 bases and J 7 bases; nucleotides not matched to a gene: 6. The CDR3 totals 15 residues. The chain's CDR3 is CASSLAGQGWNTIYF. CDR3 DNA: TGTGCCAGCAGTTTAGCGGGACAGGGTTGGAACACCATATATTTT.

The chain has TRBV6-1 and TRBJ2-5, with D possibly matching TRBD1 (5 bases). Germline CDR1 and CDR2: MNHNS and SASEGT. V was clipped by 3 bases and J by 4 bases, with 15 bases between them. The CDR3 totals 15 residues. The CDR3 region is CASSDKGPGRETQYF. Written as DNA, the CDR3 is TGTGCCAGCAGTGACAAGGGGCCAGGGCGAGAGACCCAGTACTTC.

The genes are TRBV7-8 and TRBJ1-5; D is perhaps TRBD1 (6 bases). V was shortened by 2 bases and J by 4 bases, with 12 bases between the two germline ends. This CDR3 is built from 15 residues. Germline-derived CDR1 and CDR2 are SGHVS and FQNEAQ. CDR3 coding DNA: TGTGCCAGCAGCTTAAGAGGGGGGGGAAATCAGCCCCAGCATTTT. This sequence encodes CASSLRGGGNQPQHF. The variable domain in full, completed from reference TRBV7-8 and TRBJ1-5, reads GAGVSQSPRYKVAKRGQDVALRCDPISGHVSLFWYQQALGQGPEFLTYFQNEAQLDKSGLPSDRFFAERPEGSVSTLKIQRTQQEDSAVYLCASSLRGGGNQPQHFGDGTRLSIL.

The chain combines TRBV6-5 with TRBJ1-2; weak D call: TRBD1 (6 bases). Looked up from germline, CDR1 is MNHEY and CDR2 is SVGAGI. CDR3 size: 14 residues. The V and J ends lost 2 bases and 6 bases respectively, with 13 bases between them. CDR3 loop: CASSYMAGADGYTF. CDR3 nucleotides: TGTGCCAGCAGTTACATGGCAGGGGCGGATGGCTACACCTTC.

The V call is TRBV6-1, the J call TRBJ1-1; possibly TRBD1 for D (6 bases). Looked up from germline, CDR1 is MNHNS and CDR2 is SASEGT. This CDR3 spans 14 amino acids. V lost 6 bases and J 3 bases, leaving 14 bases between the germline ends. Here the CDR3 DNA reads TGTGCCAGCAGGACAGGCTGGCGGGACACTGAAGCTTTCTTT. Its translation is CASRTGWRDTEAFF.

V and J are TRBV29-1 and TRBJ1-2; D not resolved. The CDR3 contains 11 residues. Trimming cost V 4 bases and J 5 bases, with 8 bases left between them. Per germline, CDR1 SQVTM and CDR2 ANQGSEA. CDR3 sequence reads: CSVGTDYGYTF. The CDR3 region has the DNA TGCAGCGTTGGAACGGATTATGGCTACACCTTC. Variable domain in full (rest from reference TRBV29-1 and TRBJ1-2): SAVISQKPSRDICQRGTSLTIQCQVDSQVTMMFWYRQQPGQSLTLIATANQGSEATYESGFVIDKFPISRPNLTFSTLTVSNMSPEDSSIYLCSVGTDYGYTFGSGTRLTVV.

The chain couples TRBV7-7 to TRBJ2-5; 9 positions match TRBD2. The CDR3 runs to 15 residues. Germline values: CDR1 SSHAT, CDR2 FNYEAQ (reference sequence). With 2 bases clipped from V and 5 bases from J, the junction kept 6 bases outside the gene matches. CDR3 coding DNA: TGTGCCAGCAGCTTATCGGCGGGGGGGTCTGAGACCCAGTACTTC. This gives the protein CASSLSAGGSETQYF.

This clone appeared many times. The genes are TRBV5-1 and TRBJ1-1; TRBD1 is a possible D gene (5 bases). Germline V lookup: CDR1 SGHRS, CDR2 YFSETQ. This CDR3 contains 17 residues. Trimming removed 1 base from V and 4 bases from J, with 20 bases in between. The CDR3 reads CASSLWGDRKGSTEAFF. The CDR3 region has the DNA TGCGCCAGCAGCTTGTGGGGGGACCGAAAGGGAAGCACTGAAGCTTTCTTT.

This sequence joins TRBV5-1 and TRBJ2-3; 8 bases are a match to TRBD1. The CDR3 has 16 residues. The germline CDR1 and CDR2 sequences are SGHRS and YFSETQ. V lost 3 bases, J lost 0 bases, and 6 bases stayed unmatched. CDR3 protein: CASSWRGQESTDTQYF. The CDR3 DNA reads as TGCGCCAGCAGCTGGAGGGGACAGGAGAGCACAGATACGCAGTATTTT.

The chain recombines TRBV5-1 with TRBJ2-1, with 7 bases aligning to TRBD1. Per the germline V gene, CDR1 is SGHRS and CDR2 is YFSETQ. CDR3 length equals 14 residues. J gave up 4 bases and V 4 bases, and 5 bases lay outside the gene matches. CDR3 sequence: CASSPGQLYNEQFF. The CDR3 DNA reads as TGCGCCAGCAGCCCGGGACAGTTATACAATGAGCAGTTCTTC.

This sequence joins TRBV7-3 and TRBJ2-1; TRBD1 aligns across 7 bases. CDR1 and CDR2 from the germline V gene are SGHTA and FQGTGA. The CDR3 runs 14 residues. Trimming took 5 bases from V and 2 from J; bases not matched to a gene: 3. CDR3: CASSIGTAYNEQFF. CDR3 nucleotides: TGTGCCAGCAGCATCGGGACAGCCTACAATGAGCAGTTCTTC.

J is TRBJ2-1 and V is TRBV7-2, with 7 bases lining up with TRBD2. Germline loops: CDR1 SGHTA, CDR2 FQGNSA. The CDR3 length is 16 residues. J was trimmed by 0 bases and V by 6 bases; bases with no gene match: 8. The CDR3 DNA sequence: TGTGCCAGCAGTCGACCCCTAGCGGACTCCTACAATGAGCAGTTCTTC. It specifies CASSRPLADSYNEQFF.

The chain couples TRBV12-5 to TRBJ2-2; D is undetermined. Germline V gene data show CDR1 as LGHNT and CDR2 as FRNRAP. The CDR3 spans 12 residues. Between the trimmed V and J ends, which lost 5 bases and 5 bases, there was a span of 6 bases. The CDR3 sequence is CASGPLTGELFF. In DNA, the CDR3 is TGTGCTAGTGGTCCGCTTACCGGGGAGCTGTTTTTT.

The J gene is TRBJ2-1, the V gene TRBV28; D may be TRBD2 (5 bases). Trimming took 8 bases from V and 5 from J, leaving 22 bases between them. The germline CDR1 and CDR2 sequences are MDHEN and SYDVKM. The CDR3 runs 16 residues. The CDR3 loop is CASFNGGLALNNEQFF. CDR3 nucleotide sequence: TGTGCCAGCTTTAATGGTGGCCTAGCTCTAAACAATGAGCAGTTCTTC.

V usage is TRBV15 and J usage is TRBJ1-2; D unclear. From germline, CDR1 is LNHNV and CDR2 YYDKDF (reference sequence). Trimming cost V 0 bases and J 3 bases, with 5 bases left between them. This CDR3 has 13 residues. As DNA, the CDR3 is TGTGCCACCAGCAGAGATAGGGACTATGGCTACACCTTC. Its protein product is CATSRDRDYGYTF.

Only a few counts were recorded for this clone. The V and J genes are TRBV21-1 and TRBJ1-5; the table's D call TRBD1 went unverified against the DNA. TRBV21-1 is a pseudogene. CDR3 length: 17 residues. The CDR3 loop reads CASSKELDRVENQPQHF. CDR3 nucleotides: TGTGCCAGCAGCAAAGAGCTCGACAGGGTAGAGAATCAGCCCCAGCATTTT.

This chain links TRBV28 with TRBJ1-4, with D tentatively TRBD1 (5 bases). The CDR3 sequence is 13 residues long. CDR1 is MDHEN and CDR2 is SYDVKM in the germline V gene. V was clipped by 2 bases and J by 7 bases, with 8 bases between them. DNA for the CDR3: TGTGCCAGCAGTTTAGGGGGGTTTGAAAAACTGTTTTTT. It specifies CASSLGGFEKLFF.